This T cell receptor beta chain was retrieved from a study of regulatory T cells in long-lasting Graves disease. The wider study: The criterion for persistent Graves' disease was over 5 years of antithyroid drugs with positive TSH receptor antibodies. The study, taken as a whole, reports: Thyroid tissue went unexamined; only peripheral blood was analyzed.

Time point given: persistent/refractory GD, antithyroid drugs over 5 years with positive TRAb. Following extraction of RNA from PBMCs, that RNA was used to make the TCR library. The germline gives CDR1 DFQATT, CDR2 SNEGSKA (reference sequence). CDR3 length: 12 residues. Trimming cost V 7 bases and J 2 bases, with 12 bases left between them. The TCR beta library used iRepertoire HTBI primers with Arm-PCR amplification of CDR3. MiXCR was run by TCRdb on the multiplex PCR reads, yielding one entry per CDR3 protein. The sample has under 350,000 distinct CDR3 sequences, around 23% seen once. This clonotype was seen repeatedly, ten times or more. Its antigen is unidentified.

Specimen: peripheral blood mononuclear cells (PBMCs), collected when the disease was refractory, from a patient treated with antithyroid drugs. The V gene is TRBV20-1, the J gene TRBJ2-7; D gene unclear. The source of this sequence is a female donor with Graves disease. The CDR3 DNA reads TGCAGTGGTTGGGGAACTACCTACGAGCAGTACTTC. It codes for CSGWGTTYEQYF.